The clone carrying this T cell receptor beta chain was seen ten or more times. The antigen is undetermined. TCRdb called clones again from the PCR reads with MiXCR. The table lists roughly 20,000 clones, 25% to 30% of them singletons, with approximately 13% in the top ten. The data derive from a study of metastatic and nonmetastatic thyroid tumors. Study background: Peripheral blood and tumor or nodule samples from malignant and benign thyroid patients were compared. The study's findings and limits: It was reported that TCR beta diversity was significantly higher in malignant thyroid tumors than benign nodules, in blood and tumor.

The CDR3 contains 14 residues. The ends were cut back, 3 bases at V and 3 bases at J, with 10 bases in the middle. Germline assignment: CDR1 KGHDR and CDR2 SFDVKD. All patients were untreated before thyroid surgery. This TCR was sampled from a female donor with papillary thyroid cancer or a benign thyroid nodule (not recorded which). Some clones in this sample may be carry-over from other donors' samples. The chain combines TRBV24-1 with TRBJ1-2; D remains ambiguous. Specimen: tumor tissue. CDR3 loop: CATSDGSGYYGYTF. In DNA, the CDR3 is TGTGCCACCAGTGATGGCTCGGGGTACTATGGCTACACCTTC.